The clone carrying this TCR beta chain has only a few counts. Its antigen is unidentified. J gave up 5 bases and V 4 bases, and 1 base lay outside the gene matches. CDR3 size: 14 residues. CDR1 is WSHSY, CDR2 SAAADI, per germline. Repertoires were generated with immunoSEQ multiplex PCR, while TCRdb's copy carries only in-frame clones and drops some. Of around 220,000 clones in the sample, 85% to 90% were seen once. These data are taken from a study of cytomegalovirus exposure and HLA in healthy donors. Study results and limitations: Associated with cytomegalovirus, according to the listing, were around 170 TCR beta chains.

This receptor was obtained from a woman aged 18 to 35 in good health and CMV-seronegative. The sample comprised PBMCs. V gene TRBV10-2 combines with J gene TRBJ2-7; the match to TRBD2 covers 14 bases. The CDR3 loop reads CASSGGLAGDEQYF. The DNA of the CDR3 is TGCGCCAGCAGTGGGGGACTAGCGGGAGACGAGCAGTACTTC.